Reported below is one TCR beta chain. What it recognizes is unknown. CD45RO-negative, CCR7-selected cells formed the naive CD8 fraction, which excluded terminally differentiated effector memory CD45RA+ cells. These data are taken from a study of shared clonotypes between healthy human individuals. Study summary: Per donor, CD8 memory used one plate, CD8 naive used two, CD4 memory used three and CD4 naive used three.

Clones were read by immunoSEQ multiplex PCR, and TCRdb kept only the in-frame ones, dropping some. Of some 2,000,000 clones in the sample, about 95% were seen once. Notes on the study in general: Among donors, sharing of clonotypes was expected to be affected by sequencing depth.

V was trimmed by 5 bases and J by 0 bases, leaving 14 bases between them. This CDR3 spans 15 amino acids. Germline V gives CDR1 SGHVS, CDR2 FQNEAQ. The material sequenced was naive CD8+ T cells sorted from blood. The chain uses TRBV7-8 and TRBJ2-7; D unclear. This TCR came from a man between 18 and 29 years old in good health. The CDR3 region is CASSPNPWGSYEQYF. The CDR3 DNA sequence: TGTGCCAGCAGCCCCAACCCGTGGGGCTCCTACGAGCAGTACTTC.